The 2 T cell receptor beta chains below all came from one sample that was sequenced in a study of early T cells in non-severe SARS-CoV-2 infection. MiXCR, applied by TCRdb to the 5' RACE reads, yields one record per CDR3 protein. The sample comprises approximately 56,000 distinct CDR3 sequences, 9.1% of which are singletons, and 4.2% rests with the top ten. The specimen sequenced was whole blood. The receptors were sampled from an adult who was a healthcare worker with PCR-confirmed SARS-CoV-2 infection or an uninfected control (not recorded which).

The chain joins TRBV19 to TRBJ2-7, with D tentatively TRBD2 (7 bases). The CDR3 is 15 residues long. Trimming removed 3 bases at V and 0 bases at J, with 12 bases between. Per the germline V gene, CDR1 is LNHDA and CDR2 is SQIVND (reference sequence). The CDR3 region has the DNA TGTGCCAGTAGTATTTGGCGGGGGCACTCCTACGAGCAGTACTTC. Translating gives CASSIWRGHSYEQYF.

The rearrangement uses TRBV5-4 and TRBJ2-1; possibly TRBD1 or TRBD2 for D (5 bases each). The V and J ends lost 2 bases and 6 bases respectively, with 15 bases between them. In germline, CDR1 is SGHNT, CDR2 YYREEE (reference sequence). The CDR3 has 15 residues. The CDR3 loop is CASSFQVGTFNEQFF. The CDR3 DNA follows: TGTGCCAGCAGCTTTCAAGTAGGGACCTTCAATGAGCAGTTCTTC.